The rows below give T cell receptor beta chains drawn from one sample of a study of blood T cells in healthy people across ages. MiXCR was run by TCRdb on the 5' RACE reads, yielding one entry per CDR3 protein. Of fewer than 650,000 distinct CDR3 sequences in the sample, approximately 26% were seen once. The sample was also linked to a second study, of T cells of mothers and their children.

The sample was blood. Source of these receptors: a boy younger than 10 in good health. The conserved cysteine and the conserved F or W are not part of the CDR3 here.

J | V | CDR3
TRBJ2-3 | TRBV29-1 | SVLATDTQY
TRBJ1-1 | TRBV10-2 | ASRTTGFGTEAF
TRBJ2-7 | TRBV27 | ASSLSPLAPAN
TRBJ1-3 | TRBV5-5 | ASTSGTAGNTIY
TRBJ2-1 | TRBV30 | AGFGTGSSYNEQF
TRBJ2-5 | TRBV21-1 | ASSIARERGGEETQY
TRBJ2-5 | TRBV2 | ASSLVAQY
TRBJ2-1 | TRBV20-1 | SAKERGAMGAYNEQF
TRBJ1-1 | TRBV20-1 | SARDTLKTEAF
TRBJ2-1 | TRBV7-2 | ASSLVPSPTRRNEQF
TRBJ2-7 | TRBV20-1 | SASTRNEQY
TRBJ2-1 | TRBV4-1 | ASSQPWSNEQF
TRBJ2-5 | TRBV5-1 | ASSLRTGDLRETQY
TRBJ2-1 | TRBV10-3 | AISDQLAGGREEQF
TRBJ1-1 | TRBV12-5 | ASGLVIGGQKNTEAF
TRBJ1-6 | TRBV7-2 | ASSRDSPLH
TRBJ1-2 | TRBV20-1 | SARDAGSNYGYT
TRBJ2-1 | TRBV20-1 | SAPGTSGTNEQF
TRBJ2-5 | TRBV29-1 | SVETSGLQETQY
TRBJ2-5 | TRBV12-3/TRBV12-4 | ASSLIAGGPETQY
TRBJ2-5 | TRBV2 | ASSATGDQETQY
TRBJ2-5 | TRBV30 | AWRSGPSGRVETQY
TRBJ2-3 | TRBV6-5 | ASTGTDSTDTQY
TRBJ2-3 | TRBV29-1 | SVVGGRTDTQY
TRBJ1-1 | TRBV9 | ASSVGPGRQNTEAF
TRBJ2-5 | TRBV12-3/TRBV12-4 | ASSLAGGTQETQY
TRBJ1-1 | TRBV10-3 | ASSPPSRVGTEAF
TRBJ1-2 | TRBV7-9 | ASSPGVAYGYT
TRBJ1-5 | TRBV3-1 | ASSSTYSNQPQH
TRBJ2-1 | TRBV20-1 | SARGGSTYNEQF
TRBJ1-2 | TRBV6-6 | ASPGGGGYT
TRBJ2-5 | TRBV6-6 | ASSPGTDGTQY
TRBJ2-1 | TRBV9 | ASSLKPQGKNEQF
TRBJ1-4 | TRBV15 | ATSRGGQGNEKLF
TRBJ2-5 | TRBV7-9 | ASSLGYQETQY
TRBJ2-1 | TRBV12-3/TRBV12-4 | ASSLGGEGLNEQF
TRBJ2-7 | TRBV4-3 | ASGGRLGSSYEQY
TRBJ2-7 | TRBV21-1 | ASSCISYEQY
TRBJ2-5 | TRBV7-9 | ASNKGGETQY
TRBJ2-5 | TRBV29-1 | SVETQETQY
TRBJ1-1 | TRBV6-1 | ASNQQGPGSTEAF
TRBJ2-1 | TRBV29-1 | SVGREEAYNEQF
NA | TRBV29-1 | SVEASTGRRYEQY
TRBJ2-1 | TRBV6-6 | ASSYVQGLHNEQF
TRBJ2-2 | TRBV7-6 | ASSLAGGDTGELF
TRBJ2-2 | TRBV19 | ASSIPQGGTGELF
TRBJ1-2 | TRBV5-1 | ASSGSDGQPYGYT
TRBJ2-5 | TRBV21-1 | ASSRESDSGGYETQY
TRBJ1-2 | TRBV30 | AWTAGWGTGYYT
TRBJ1-1 | TRBV20-1 | SVRALGEAF
TRBJ2-3 | TRBV7-9 | ASSLQGTSDTQY
TRBJ2-7 | TRBV20-1 | SARDARGTFYEQY
TRBJ1-1 | TRBV6-2/TRBV6-3 | ASSYHGGATEAF
TRBJ2-7 | TRBV5-1 | ASSLVASHYEQY
TRBJ2-5 | TRBV5-1 | ASSLYEAVGETQY